This TCR beta chain was observed in a study of cytomegalovirus exposure and HLA in healthy donors. Findings and limits, study-wide: Reports credit the classifier with highly specific, highly sensitive diagnosis of cytomegalovirus status.

Assay: immunoSEQ multiplex PCR; the TCRdb copy retains only in-frame clones and omits some. The table has approximately 160,000 clones, 80% to 90% seen once. Regarding this clone: The antigen remains undetermined.

The validation cohort, a group of more than 95 subjects, included the donors and was separate from the approximately 650-subject first cohort. V dropped 0 bases and J dropped 7; count of bases not matched to a gene: 2. The CDR3 extends over 15 amino acids. Looked up from germline, CDR1 is SGHRS and CDR2 is YFSETQ. This clonotype originated in a woman between 18 and 29 years old in good health and CMV-seronegative. Sequenced input: PBMCs. The J gene is TRBJ1-4, the V gene TRBV5-1; TRBD1 matches 11 bases. In DNA, the CDR3 is TGCGCCAGCAGCTTGGAGGGACAGGGGGGTGAAAAACTGTTTTTT. This translates into CASSLEGQGGEKLFF. The complete variable domain, with remaining parts taken from reference TRBV5-1 and TRBJ1-4, reads KAGVTQTPRYLIKTRGQQVTLSCSPISGHRSVSWYQQTPGQGLQFLFEYFSETQRNKGNFPGRFSGRQFSNSRSEMNVSTLELGDSALYLCASSLEGQGGEKLFFGSGTQLSVL.